Given below is one T cell receptor (beta chain) in context. The sample belongs to a study of blood T cell repertoires in COVID-19. Study summary: Samples taken during acute and convalescent COVID-19 were collected in the United States, Italy and Spain.

The CDR3 contains 16 residues. Germline V gene data show CDR1 as MNHEY and CDR2 as SVGEGT. Trimming removed 7 bases from V and 5 bases from J, with 20 bases in between. In the original analysis: Estimation of nucleated cell counts was performed using reference gene primer amplification. Produced via immunoSEQ multiplex PCR; TCRdb's table is partial and in-frame only. V and J calls and clone size are those listed in that table; D and trimming were worked out from the DNA. Of under 45,000 clones listed, over 75% were seen once; the top ten hold 1% to 1.5%. The TCR sequence derives from a middle-aged woman with acute or convalescent COVID-19. The sequencing input was peripheral blood. V gene TRBV6-2 or TRBV6-3 combines with J gene TRBJ2-2; TRBD2 might be the D (6 bases). The CDR3 loop is CASTPGEALLTGELFF. The CDR3 DNA sequence: TGTGCCAGCACCCCGGGGGAGGCTCTCCTTACCGGGGAGCTGTTTTTT.